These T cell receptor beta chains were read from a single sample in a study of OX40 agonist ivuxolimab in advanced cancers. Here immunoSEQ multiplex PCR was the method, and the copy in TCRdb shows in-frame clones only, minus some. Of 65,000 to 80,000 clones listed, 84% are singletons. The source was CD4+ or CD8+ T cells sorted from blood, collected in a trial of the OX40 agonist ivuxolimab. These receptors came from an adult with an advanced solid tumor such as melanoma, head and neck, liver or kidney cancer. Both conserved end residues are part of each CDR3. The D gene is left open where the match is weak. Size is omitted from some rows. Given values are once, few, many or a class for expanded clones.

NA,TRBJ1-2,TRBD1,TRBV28,TGTGCCAGCACCAACTCGGGAGGACAGGGGAGAAATGGCTACACCTTC,CASTNSGGQGRNGYTF
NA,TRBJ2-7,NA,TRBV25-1,TGTGCCAGCAGACAGACGGGGTGGGTAGACGAGCAGTACTTC,CASRQTGWVDEQYF
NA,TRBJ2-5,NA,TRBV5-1,TGCGCCAGCAGCTTGGACGGGAGACCCCAAGAGACCCAGTACTTC,CASSLDGRPQETQYF
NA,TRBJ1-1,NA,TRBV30,TGTGCCTGGGGCGTGAACACTGAAGCTTTCTTT,CAWGVNTEAFF
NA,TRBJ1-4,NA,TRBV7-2,TGTGCCAGCAGCTTAGTGGGAGGGTGGGCCCCTAATGAAAAACTGTTTTTT,CASSLVGGWAPNEKLFF
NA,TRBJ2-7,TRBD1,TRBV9,TGTGCCAGCAGCGTAGGGCAGGGGGCGCGGGAGCAGTACTTC,CASSVGQGAREQYF
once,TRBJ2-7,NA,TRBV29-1,TGCAGCGTGAGAAGACAGGAATCCCTAAGACAGTACTTC,CSVRRQESLRQYF
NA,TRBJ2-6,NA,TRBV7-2,TGTGCCAGCAGCTTAGGACCGAGCTCTGGGGCCAATGTCCTGACTTTC,CASSLGPSSGANVLTF
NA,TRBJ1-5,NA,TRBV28,TGTGCCAGCAGTTCCCCCCCGGGCAAAGGGCCCCAGCATTTT,CASSSPPGKGPQHF
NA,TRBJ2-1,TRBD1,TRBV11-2,TGTGCCAGCAGCTCCAGACAGGGCCCCTCCTACAATGAGCAGTTCTTC,CASSSRQGPSYNEQFF
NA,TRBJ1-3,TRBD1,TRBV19,TGTGCCAGTAGTACCTCAAGACAGGGTGATTTAAACACCATATATTTT,CASSTSRQGDLNTIYF
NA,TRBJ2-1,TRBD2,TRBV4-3,TGCGCCAGCAGCCATTTAGGGGGGACTAGCGGACTAAATGAGCAGTTCTTC,CASSHLGGTSGLNEQFF
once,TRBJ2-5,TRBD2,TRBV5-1,TGCGCCAGCAGCTCCGGACTAGCCGAGACCCAGTACTTC,CASSSGLAETQYF
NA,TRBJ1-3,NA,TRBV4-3,TGCGCCAGCAGCCTCAACCGTATCTCTGGAAACACCATATATTTT,CASSLNRISGNTIYF
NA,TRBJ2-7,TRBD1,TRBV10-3,TGTGCCATCAGTGCCGGGACAGACATGGCCTACGAGCAGTACTTC,CAISAGTDMAYEQYF
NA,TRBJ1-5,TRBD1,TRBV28,TGTGCCAGCAGCCCGACGACAGGGTTTTCTCAGCCCCAGCATTTT,CASSPTTGFSQPQHF
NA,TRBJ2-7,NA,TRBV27,TGTGCCAGCAGAAAAAGACAGTTCTACGAGCAGTACTTC,CASRKRQFYEQYF
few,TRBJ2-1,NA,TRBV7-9,TGTGCCAGCAGCTTAGGACTCCTAGGGACTTTACTATACAATGAGCAGTTCTTC,CASSLGLLGTLLYNEQFF
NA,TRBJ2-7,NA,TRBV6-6,TGTGCCAGCAGGGGGGGCGGAGGGGGCTACGAGCAGTACTTC,CASRGGGGGYEQYF
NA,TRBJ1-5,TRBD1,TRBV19,TGTGCCAGTAGTAAGACAGGGGGGAATCAGCCCCAGCATTTT,CASSKTGGNQPQHF
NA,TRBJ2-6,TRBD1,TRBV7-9,TGTGCCAGCAGCTCCCGTCGGGGAAGGGGGCTCTCTGGGGCCAACGTCCTGACTTTC,CASSSRRGRGLSGANVLTF
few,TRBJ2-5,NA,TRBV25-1,TGTGCCAGCAGTGCGGAAAATCGGGCAGAAGCAAGAGAGACCCAGTACTTC,CASSAENRAEARETQYF
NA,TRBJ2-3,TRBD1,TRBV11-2,TGTGCCAGCAGCGACCCCTCCCCCCGGGACAGGAGGCAGGGAGATACGCAGTATTTT,CASSDPSPRDRRQGDTQYF
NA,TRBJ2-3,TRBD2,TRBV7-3,TGTGCCAGCAGTTCCTTAGCGGGGGGTTCAGATACGCAGTATTTT,CASSSLAGGSDTQYF
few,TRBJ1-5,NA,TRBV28,TGTGCCAGCAGTTCGCGGGGGTATCAGCCCCAGCATTTT,CASSSRGYQPQHF
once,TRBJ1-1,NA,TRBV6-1,TGTGCCAGCAGTTATTATGAGGGAACTGAAGCTTTCTTT,CASSYYEGTEAFF
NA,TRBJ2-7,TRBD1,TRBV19,TGTGCCAGTAGTATTACCGGGACAGGTCCCTACGAGCAGTACTTC,CASSITGTGPYEQYF
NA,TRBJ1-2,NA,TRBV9,TGTGCCAGCAGCGCCGACTATGGCTACACCTTC,CASSADYGYTF
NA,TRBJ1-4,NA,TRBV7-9,TGTGCCAGCAGCTTAGCTGTGGCGGATAATGAAAAACTGTTTTTT,CASSLAVADNEKLFF
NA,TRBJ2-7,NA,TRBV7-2,TGTGCCAGCAGCTATAGCGGCTCCTACGAGCAGTACTTC,CASSYSGSYEQYF
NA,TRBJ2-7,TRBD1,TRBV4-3,TGCGCCAGCAGCCCTTCACACAGGGGTATGAACGAGCAGTACTTC,CASSPSHRGMNEQYF
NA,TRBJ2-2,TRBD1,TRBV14,TGTGCCAGCAGCCAAGACCGGACAGGGCTAAACACCGGGGAGCTGTTTTTT,CASSQDRTGLNTGELFF
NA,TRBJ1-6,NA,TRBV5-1,TGCGCCAGCAGCCCCGGGCCCCGGAGTTCACCCCTCCACTTT,CASSPGPRSSPLHF
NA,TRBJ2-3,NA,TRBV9,TGTGCCAGCAGCGTAGGGCTAGCCGGGGGTGGGGAAGCGCAGTATTTT,CASSVGLAGGGEAQYF
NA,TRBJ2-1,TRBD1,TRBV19,TGTGCCAGTAGCGGACAGGGGGCTTTCAATGAGCAGTTCTTC,CASSGQGAFNEQFF
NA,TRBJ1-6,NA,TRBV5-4,TGTGCCAGTAAGGCGTCGTCCTATAATTCACCCCTCCACTTT,CASKASSYNSPLHF
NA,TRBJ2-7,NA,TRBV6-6,TGTGCCAGCAGTTACTCGGGGCCGACCTACGAGCAGTACTTC,CASSYSGPTYEQYF
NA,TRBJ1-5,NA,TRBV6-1,TGTGCCAGCAGTGCCGGGGTTTTTGGTCAGCCCCAGCATTTT,CASSAGVFGQPQHF
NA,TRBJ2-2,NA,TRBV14,TGTGCCAGCAGCCCGGGACCCTTGAGCACCGGGGAGCTGTTTTTT,CASSPGPLSTGELFF
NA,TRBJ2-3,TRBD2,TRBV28,TGTGCCAGCAGTTACGGGACTAGCCTGTTGACAGATACGCAGTATTTT,CASSYGTSLLTDTQYF
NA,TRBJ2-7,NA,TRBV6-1,TGTGCCAGCAGTGAACGCATAACAACCTACGAGCAGTACTTC,CASSERITTYEQYF
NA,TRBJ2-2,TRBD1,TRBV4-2,TGTGCCAGCAGCCTTACCGGGACAGGGGACACCGGGGAGCTGCTTTTT,CASSLTGTGDTGELLF
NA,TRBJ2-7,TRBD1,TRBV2,TGTGCCAGCAGTGGGGACAGACAACATGCCTACGAGCAGTACTTC,CASSGDRQHAYEQYF
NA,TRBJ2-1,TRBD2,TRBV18,TGTGCCAGCTCCCCAGGCTTAGCGGGGGGGCACAATGAGCAGTTCTTC,CASSPGLAGGHNEQFF
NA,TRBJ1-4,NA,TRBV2,TGTGCCAGCAGCCTCGCAGGACGGACGAAACTGTTTTTT,CASSLAGRTKLFF
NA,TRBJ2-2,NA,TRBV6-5,TGTGCCAGCAGTTACCTCACCGGGGAGCTGTTTTTT,CASSYLTGELFF
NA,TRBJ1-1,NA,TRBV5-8,TGTGCCAGCAGCCCAACAAGAGGGTCTGAAGCTTTCTTT,CASSPTRGSEAFF
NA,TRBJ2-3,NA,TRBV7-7,TGTGCCAGCAGCTTAGCGCGTGTGGGACGCACAGATACGCAGTATTTT,CASSLARVGRTDTQYF
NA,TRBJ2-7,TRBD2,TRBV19,TGTGCCAGTAGTCCCCTAGCGGGAGGCTCCTACGAGCAGTACTTC,CASSPLAGGSYEQYF
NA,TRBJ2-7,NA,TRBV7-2,TGTGCCAGCAGCTTAGCGGTCAGTACCTACGAGCAGTACTTC,CASSLAVSTYEQYF
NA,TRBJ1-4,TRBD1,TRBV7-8,TGTGCCAGCAGCCGAGCGGGACAGGGTGGCGAAAAACTGTTTTTT,CASSRAGQGGEKLFF